These T cell receptor beta chains were read from a single sample in a study of blood T cells in healthy people across ages. TCRdb called the 5' RACE reads again in MiXCR, with one record for every CDR3 protein. The sample includes about 940,000 distinct CDR3 sequences, around 49% seen only once; the top ten take under 15%. Sequenced input: blood. These receptors were collected from a man aged 25-45 years in good health. Each CDR3 is given without its conserved first and last residue.

v_gene: TRBV6-5; j_gene: .; CDR3aa: AAARDRVHEQY
v_gene: TRBV12-3/TRBV12-4; j_gene: TRBJ1-4; CDR3aa: ASSLGQLSEKLF
v_gene: TRBV20-1; j_gene: TRBJ1-1; CDR3aa: SASRQNTEAF
v_gene: TRBV6-1; j_gene: .; CDR3aa: ASSEAGQPTYEQY
v_gene: TRBV28; j_gene: TRBJ2-5; CDR3aa: ASSPFGGSETQY
v_gene: TRBV28; j_gene: TRBJ2-2; CDR3aa: ASYRTSNTGELF
v_gene: TRBV7-9; j_gene: TRBJ2-1; CDR3aa: ASSLAGTIQF
v_gene: TRBV29-1; j_gene: TRBJ1-2; CDR3aa: SVTQGPLNYGYT
v_gene: TRBV10-3; j_gene: TRBJ1-4; CDR3aa: AISESSEKLF
v_gene: TRBV20-1; j_gene: TRBJ2-1; CDR3aa: SAVQGDSYNEQF
v_gene: TRBV12-3/TRBV12-4; j_gene: TRBJ1-2; CDR3aa: ASSLGAGYDGYT
v_gene: TRBV4-3; j_gene: TRBJ1-1; CDR3aa: ASSPGQGTLKGEAF
v_gene: TRBV30; j_gene: .; CDR3aa: AWRGVGLIEQY
v_gene: TRBV12-3/TRBV12-4; j_gene: TRBJ2-1; CDR3aa: ASSFVGLRGDPYNEQF
v_gene: TRBV28; j_gene: TRBJ2-1; CDR3aa: ASSSNRQGPPYEQF
v_gene: TRBV6-1; j_gene: TRBJ2-5; CDR3aa: ASRETSGGYVIQETQY
v_gene: TRBV4-2; j_gene: TRBJ2-3; CDR3aa: ASSQAQREALRDTQY
v_gene: TRBV20-1; j_gene: TRBJ1-1; CDR3aa: SARDGRGRGTEAF
v_gene: TRBV11-1; j_gene: TRBJ2-7; CDR3aa: ASSRPGGDSYEQY
v_gene: TRBV5-1; j_gene: TRBJ2-1; CDR3aa: ASSLTERGGDEQF
v_gene: TRBV7-2; j_gene: TRBJ2-4; CDR3aa: ASRFDGGGKNIQY
v_gene: TRBV13; j_gene: TRBJ2-1; CDR3aa: ASSLTSGGMSEQF
v_gene: TRBV7-2; j_gene: TRBJ1-2; CDR3aa: ASSFTRGIYGYT
v_gene: TRBV11-2; j_gene: TRBJ2-1; CDR3aa: ASSSRLAGNNEQF
v_gene: TRBV7-9; j_gene: TRBJ2-3; CDR3aa: ASSLTAPAQY
v_gene: TRBV6-5; j_gene: .; CDR3aa: ASILGVYEQY
v_gene: TRBV20-1; j_gene: TRBJ2-7; CDR3aa: SARGQSPDSYEQY
v_gene: TRBV12-3/TRBV12-4; j_gene: TRBJ2-3; CDR3aa: ASSHSARPRIDTQY
v_gene: TRBV20-1; j_gene: TRBJ2-7; CDR3aa: SARGLAWYEQY
v_gene: TRBV6-2/TRBV6-3; j_gene: .; CDR3aa: ASKPGLALETQY
v_gene: TRBV3-1; j_gene: TRBJ2-1; CDR3aa: ASSPPGGRQF
v_gene: TRBV6-5; j_gene: TRBJ1-1; CDR3aa: ASSDASHTEAF
v_gene: TRBV29-1; j_gene: TRBJ2-7; CDR3aa: SVEKTGTSSYEQY
v_gene: TRBV12-3/TRBV12-4; j_gene: TRBJ2-1; CDR3aa: ASSVGYSANEQF
v_gene: TRBV5-1; j_gene: TRBJ2-2; CDR3aa: ASSFTGVAGATNTGELF
v_gene: TRBV5-5; j_gene: TRBJ2-6; CDR3aa: ASSLVANRGRVLT
v_gene: TRBV5-5; j_gene: TRBJ1-5; CDR3aa: ASSSDMYSNQPQH
v_gene: TRBV29-1; j_gene: TRBJ2-2; CDR3aa: SALLQGATGELF
v_gene: TRBV14; j_gene: TRBJ2-3; CDR3aa: ASSRLGGGDTQY
v_gene: TRBV12-3/TRBV12-4; j_gene: TRBJ1-5; CDR3aa: ASNIQGINQPQH
v_gene: TRBV4-2; j_gene: TRBJ2-1; CDR3aa: ASSQVGGGGTNEQF
v_gene: TRBV4-3; j_gene: TRBJ1-4; CDR3aa: ASSQEQGQNEKLF
v_gene: TRBV6-2/TRBV6-3; j_gene: TRBJ2-1; CDR3aa: ASTQAGGAFRNEQF
v_gene: TRBV3-1; j_gene: TRBJ2-1; CDR3aa: ASSQGPQTSYNEQF
v_gene: TRBV2; j_gene: TRBJ2-1; CDR3aa: ASSRGLNYNEQF
v_gene: TRBV6-2/TRBV6-3; j_gene: TRBJ1-4; CDR3aa: ASKQGAGEKLF
v_gene: TRBV3-1; j_gene: TRBJ1-1; CDR3aa: ASSQPQGNTEAF
v_gene: TRBV7-2; j_gene: TRBJ2-1; CDR3aa: ASSSSSTSGAYDEQF
v_gene: TRBV20-1; j_gene: TRBJ2-7; CDR3aa: SAYPYEQY
v_gene: TRBV10-3; j_gene: TRBJ1-2; CDR3aa: AISGWGNYGYT
v_gene: TRBV13; j_gene: TRBJ2-5; CDR3aa: ASNLVAGGGVLEQY
v_gene: TRBV28; j_gene: TRBJ1-2; CDR3aa: ASSPPLDRYAGSGYGYT
v_gene: TRBV5-6; j_gene: TRBJ1-4; CDR3aa: ASSLAGISVEKLF
v_gene: TRBV20-1; j_gene: TRBJ1-2; CDR3aa: SAQHTGTGAYGYT
v_gene: TRBV4-2; j_gene: TRBJ2-7; CDR3aa: ASSQDLGDEQY
v_gene: TRBV4-1; j_gene: TRBJ1-1; CDR3aa: ASGQLGPEAF
v_gene: TRBV20-1; j_gene: TRBJ1-4; CDR3aa: SASTNEKLF
v_gene: TRBV4-1; j_gene: TRBJ1-2; CDR3aa: ASSQDSGGQWGYT